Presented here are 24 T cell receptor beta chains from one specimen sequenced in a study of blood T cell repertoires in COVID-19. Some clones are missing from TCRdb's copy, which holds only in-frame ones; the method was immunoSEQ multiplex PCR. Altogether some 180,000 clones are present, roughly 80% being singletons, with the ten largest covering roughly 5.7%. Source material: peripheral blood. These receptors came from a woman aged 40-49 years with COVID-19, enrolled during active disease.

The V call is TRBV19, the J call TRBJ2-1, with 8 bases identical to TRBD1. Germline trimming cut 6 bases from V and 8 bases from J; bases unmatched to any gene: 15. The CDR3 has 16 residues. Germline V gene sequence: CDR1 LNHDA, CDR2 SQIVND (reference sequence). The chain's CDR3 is CASSPQGADRGDEQFF. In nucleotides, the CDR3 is TGTGCCAGTAGCCCCCAAGGGGCCGACAGGGGTGATGAGCAGTTCTTC.

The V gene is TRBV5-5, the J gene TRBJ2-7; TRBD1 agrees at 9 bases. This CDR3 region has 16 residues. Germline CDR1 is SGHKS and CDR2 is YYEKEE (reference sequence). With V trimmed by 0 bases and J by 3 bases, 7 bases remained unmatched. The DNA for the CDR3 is TGTGCCAGCAGCTTGGCACCTCGGGACAGGGACTACGAGCAGTACTTC. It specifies CASSLAPRDRDYEQYF.

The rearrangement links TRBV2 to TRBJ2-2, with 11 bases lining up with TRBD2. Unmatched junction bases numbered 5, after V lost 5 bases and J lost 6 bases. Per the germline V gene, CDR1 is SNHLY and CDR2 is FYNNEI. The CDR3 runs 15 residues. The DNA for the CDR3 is TGTGCCAGCAGTCAACTAGCGGGAGCCCCCGGGGAGCTGTTTTTT. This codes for CASSQLAGAPGELFF.

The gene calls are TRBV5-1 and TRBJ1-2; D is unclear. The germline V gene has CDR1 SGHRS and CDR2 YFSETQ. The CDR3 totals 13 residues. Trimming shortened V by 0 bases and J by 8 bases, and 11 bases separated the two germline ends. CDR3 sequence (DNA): TGCGCCAGCAGCTTGGACCCAACGAGGGGCTACACCTTC. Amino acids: CASSLDPTRGYTF.

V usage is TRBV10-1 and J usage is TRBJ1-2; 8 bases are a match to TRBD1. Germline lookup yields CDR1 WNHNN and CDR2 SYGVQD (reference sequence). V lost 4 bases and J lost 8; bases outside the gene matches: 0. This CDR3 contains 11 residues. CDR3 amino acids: CASSGTGGYTF. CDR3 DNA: TGCGCCAGCAGTGGGACAGGGGGCTACACCTTC.

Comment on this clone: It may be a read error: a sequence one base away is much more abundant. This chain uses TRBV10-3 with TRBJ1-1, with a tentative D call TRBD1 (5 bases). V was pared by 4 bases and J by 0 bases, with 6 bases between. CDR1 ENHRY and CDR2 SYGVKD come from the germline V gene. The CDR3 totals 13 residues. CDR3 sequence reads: CAISAGLNTEAFF. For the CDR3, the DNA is TGTGCCATCAGTGCAGGGTTGAACACTGAAGCTTTCTTT.

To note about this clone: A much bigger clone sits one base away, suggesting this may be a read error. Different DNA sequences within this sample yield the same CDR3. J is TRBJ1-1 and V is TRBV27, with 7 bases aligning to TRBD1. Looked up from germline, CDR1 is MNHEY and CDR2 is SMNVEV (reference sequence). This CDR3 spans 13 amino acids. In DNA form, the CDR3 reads TGTGCCAGCAGGTCAGGGGGTGACACTGAAGCCTTCTTT. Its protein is CASRSGGDTEAFF.

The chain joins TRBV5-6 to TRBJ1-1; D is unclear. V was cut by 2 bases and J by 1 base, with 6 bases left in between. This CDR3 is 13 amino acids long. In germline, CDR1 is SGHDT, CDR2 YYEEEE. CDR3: CASSFVRNTEAFF. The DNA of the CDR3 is TGTGCCAGCAGCTTCGTCAGGAACACTGAAGCTTTCTTT.

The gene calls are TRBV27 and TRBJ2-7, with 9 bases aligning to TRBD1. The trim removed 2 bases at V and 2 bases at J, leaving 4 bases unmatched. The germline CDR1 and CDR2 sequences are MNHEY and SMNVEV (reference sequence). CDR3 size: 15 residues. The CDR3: CASSLLGQGAYEQYF. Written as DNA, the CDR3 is TGTGCCAGCAGTTTACTGGGACAGGGAGCCTACGAGCAGTACTTC.

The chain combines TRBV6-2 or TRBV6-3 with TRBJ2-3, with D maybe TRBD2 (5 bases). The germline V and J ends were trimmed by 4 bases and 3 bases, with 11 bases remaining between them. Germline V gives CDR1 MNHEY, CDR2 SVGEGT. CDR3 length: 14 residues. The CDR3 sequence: CASSSEGPTDTQYF. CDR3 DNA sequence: TGTGCCAGCAGTTCTGAGGGCCCGACAGATACGCAGTATTTT.

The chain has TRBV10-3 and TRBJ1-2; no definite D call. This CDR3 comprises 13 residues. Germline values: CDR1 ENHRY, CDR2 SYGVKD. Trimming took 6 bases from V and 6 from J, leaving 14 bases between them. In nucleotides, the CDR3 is TGTGCCATCAGGAGCGTCCGCGTGGATGGCTACACCTTC. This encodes CAIRSVRVDGYTF.

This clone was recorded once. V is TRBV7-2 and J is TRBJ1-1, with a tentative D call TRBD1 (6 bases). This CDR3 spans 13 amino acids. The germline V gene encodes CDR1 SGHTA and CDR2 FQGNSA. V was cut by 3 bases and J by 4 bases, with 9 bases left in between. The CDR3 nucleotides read TGTGCCAGCAGCTTCAGGGGACCCACTGAAGCTTTCTTT. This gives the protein CASSFRGPTEAFF. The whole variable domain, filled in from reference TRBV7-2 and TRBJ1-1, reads GAGVSQSPSNKVTEKGKDVELRCDPISGHTALYWYRQSLGQGLEFLIYFQGNSAPDKSGLPSDRFSAERTGGSVSTLTIQRTQQEDSAVYLCASSFRGPTEAFFGQGTRLTVV.

DNA for the CDR3: TGCGCCAGCAGCCCGGGGGGTACGGCAGAACTTAACTATGGCTACACCTTC. Translating gives CASSPGGTAELNYGYTF. The chain uses TRBV5-1 and TRBJ1-2; a weak D match, TRBD1 (5 bases). The CDR3 is 17 residues long. CDR1 and CDR2 from the germline V gene are SGHRS and YFSETQ. Between the trimmed V and J ends, which lost 4 bases and 1 base, there was a span of 20 bases.

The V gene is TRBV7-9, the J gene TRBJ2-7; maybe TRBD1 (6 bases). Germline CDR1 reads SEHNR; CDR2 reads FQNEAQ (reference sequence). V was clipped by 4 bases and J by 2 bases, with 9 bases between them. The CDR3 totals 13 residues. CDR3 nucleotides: TGTGCCAGCAGCTCAACAGGGACCTACGAGCAGTACTTC. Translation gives CASSSTGTYEQYF.

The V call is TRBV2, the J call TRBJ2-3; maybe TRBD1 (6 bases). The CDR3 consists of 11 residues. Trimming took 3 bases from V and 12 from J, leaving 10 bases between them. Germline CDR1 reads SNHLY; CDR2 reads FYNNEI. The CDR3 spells CASSEDRTQYF. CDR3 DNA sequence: TGTGCCAGCAGTGAGGACAGAACCCAGTATTTT. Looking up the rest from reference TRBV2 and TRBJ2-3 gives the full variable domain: EPEVTQTPSHQVTQMGQEVILRCVPISNHLYFYWYRQILGQKVEFLVSFYNNEISEKSEIFDDQFSVERPDGSNFTLKIRSTKLEDSAMYFCASSEDRTQYFGPGTRLTVL.

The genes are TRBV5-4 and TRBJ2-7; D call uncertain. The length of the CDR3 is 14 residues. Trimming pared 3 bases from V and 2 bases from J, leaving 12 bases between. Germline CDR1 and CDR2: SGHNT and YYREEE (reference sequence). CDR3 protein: CASSSGSRPYEQYF. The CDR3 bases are TGTGCCAGCAGCTCTGGCAGTCGTCCCTACGAGCAGTACTTC.

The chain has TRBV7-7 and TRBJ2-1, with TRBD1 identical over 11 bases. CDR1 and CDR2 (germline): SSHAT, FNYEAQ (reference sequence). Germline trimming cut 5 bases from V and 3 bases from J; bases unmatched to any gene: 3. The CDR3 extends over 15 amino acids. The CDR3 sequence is CASSMGQGDYNEQFF. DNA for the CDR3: TGTGCCAGCAGCATGGGACAGGGGGACTACAATGAGCAGTTCTTC.

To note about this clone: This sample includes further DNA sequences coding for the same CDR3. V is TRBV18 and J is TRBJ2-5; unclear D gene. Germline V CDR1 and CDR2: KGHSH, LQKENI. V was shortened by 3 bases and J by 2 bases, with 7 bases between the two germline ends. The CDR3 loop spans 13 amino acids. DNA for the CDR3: TGTGCCAGCTCACCTGGTCAGCAAGAGACCCAGTACTTC. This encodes CASSPGQQETQYF.

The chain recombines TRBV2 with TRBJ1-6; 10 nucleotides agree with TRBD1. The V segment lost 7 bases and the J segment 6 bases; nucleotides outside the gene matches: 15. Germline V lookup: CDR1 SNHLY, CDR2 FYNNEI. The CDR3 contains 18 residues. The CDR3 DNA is TGTGCCAGCAACGGGGACAGGGGATTGAGGCGACCTAATTCACCCCTCCACTTT. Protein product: CASNGDRGLRRPNSPLHF.

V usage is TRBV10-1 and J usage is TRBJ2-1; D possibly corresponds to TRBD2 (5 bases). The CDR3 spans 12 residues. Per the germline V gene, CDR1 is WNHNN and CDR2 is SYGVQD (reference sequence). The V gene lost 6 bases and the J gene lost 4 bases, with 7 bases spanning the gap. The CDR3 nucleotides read TGCGCCAGCAGCGGACTTTACAATGAGCAGTTCTTC. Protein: CASSGLYNEQFF.

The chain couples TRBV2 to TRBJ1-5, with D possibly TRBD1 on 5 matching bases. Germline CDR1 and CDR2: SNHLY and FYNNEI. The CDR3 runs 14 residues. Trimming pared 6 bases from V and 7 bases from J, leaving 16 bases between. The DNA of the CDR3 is TGTGCCAGCAGAGAGGGGTCCGGGGGACAGCCCCAGCATTTT. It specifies CASREGSGGQPQHF.

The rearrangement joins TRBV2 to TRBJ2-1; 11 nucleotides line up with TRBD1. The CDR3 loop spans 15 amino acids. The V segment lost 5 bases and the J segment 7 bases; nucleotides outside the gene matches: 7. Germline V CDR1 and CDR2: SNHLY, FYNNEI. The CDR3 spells CASSNGQGAGNEQFF. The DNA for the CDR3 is TGTGCCAGCAGTAACGGACAGGGGGCGGGAAATGAGCAGTTCTTC. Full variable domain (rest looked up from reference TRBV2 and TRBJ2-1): EPEVTQTPSHQVTQMGQEVILRCVPISNHLYFYWYRQILGQKVEFLVSFYNNEISEKSEIFDDQFSVERPDGSNFTLKIRSTKLEDSAMYFCASSNGQGAGNEQFFGPGTRLTVL.

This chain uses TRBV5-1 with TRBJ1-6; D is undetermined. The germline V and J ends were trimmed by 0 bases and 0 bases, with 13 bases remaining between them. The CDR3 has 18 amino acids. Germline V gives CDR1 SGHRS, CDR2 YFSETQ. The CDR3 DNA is TGCGCCAGCAGCTTGGAGGCCCAACAGAGCTCCTATAATTCACCCCTCCACTTT. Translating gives CASSLEAQQSSYNSPLHF. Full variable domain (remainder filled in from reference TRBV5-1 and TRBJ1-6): KAGVTQTPRYLIKTRGQQVTLSCSPISGHRSVSWYQQTPGQGLQFLFEYFSETQRNKGNFPGRFSGRQFSNSRSEMNVSTLELGDSALYLCASSLEAQQSSYNSPLHFGNGTRLTVT.

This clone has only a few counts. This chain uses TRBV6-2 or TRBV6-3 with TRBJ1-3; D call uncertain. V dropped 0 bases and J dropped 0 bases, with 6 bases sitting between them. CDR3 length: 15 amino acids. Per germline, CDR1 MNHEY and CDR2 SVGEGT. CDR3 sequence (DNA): TGTGCCAGCAGTTACTCGGGCAGCTCTGGAAACACCATATATTTT. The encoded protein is CASSYSGSSGNTIYF.